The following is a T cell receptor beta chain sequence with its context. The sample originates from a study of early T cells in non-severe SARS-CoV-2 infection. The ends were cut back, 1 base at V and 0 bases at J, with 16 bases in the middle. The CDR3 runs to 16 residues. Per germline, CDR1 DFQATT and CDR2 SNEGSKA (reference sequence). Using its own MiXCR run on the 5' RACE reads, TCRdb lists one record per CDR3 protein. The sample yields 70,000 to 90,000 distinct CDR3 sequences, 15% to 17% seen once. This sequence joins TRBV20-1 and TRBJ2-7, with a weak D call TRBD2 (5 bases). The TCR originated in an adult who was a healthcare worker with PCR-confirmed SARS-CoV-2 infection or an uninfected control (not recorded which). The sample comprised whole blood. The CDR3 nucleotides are TGCAGTGCTAGAGGGACTCGACTCGCAAGCTCCTACGAGCAGTACTTC. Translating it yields CSARGTRLASSYEQYF.